The 17 T cell receptor beta chains presented below share a single source sample, sequenced in a study of T cell responses to AZD1222 COVID-19 vaccine (dated by TCRdb to the early 2020s). The intended sense of this specimen's time point label: baseline before first vaccination. Library method: the immunoSEQ multiplex PCR assay. Sourced from immuneACCESS, this table was stored by TCRdb with only in-frame sequences that have V and J called. A share of the clones is absent; for the studies checked, an unresolved V gene accounts for under half, and the remainder has no known explanation. This sample comprises 84,000 or so clones, around 87% of them detected only once. Of the sample, roughly 31% is held by the ten largest clones. This material consisted of peripheral blood, taken on day 0 of AZD1222 vaccination. These receptors originate from an adult in good health.

The chain carries TRBV13 and TRBJ2-2; 7 bases line up with TRBD2. The CDR3 loop spans 15 amino acids. Germline V gene data show CDR1 as PRHDT and CDR2 as FYEKMQ (reference sequence). Germline trimming cut 3 bases from V and 7 bases from J; bases unmatched to any gene: 8. The CDR3 nucleotides read TGTGCCAGCAGCTTTGTGACTAGCCATGTCGGGGAGCTGTTTTTT. This encodes CASSFVTSHVGELFF.

This chain links TRBV7-8 with TRBJ1-5; weak D call: TRBD1 (6 bases). Trimming shortened V by 11 bases and J by 4 bases, and 15 bases separated the two germline ends. The CDR3 loop spans 13 amino acids. Germline CDR1 and CDR2: SGHVS and FQNEAQ. The CDR3 sequence: CAVREGGNQPQHF. The CDR3 coding sequence is TGTGCCGTTAGGGAGGGGGGGAATCAGCCCCAGCATTTT.

The rearrangement links TRBV19 to TRBJ1-5; D possibly corresponds to TRBD1 (6 bases). CDR1 is LNHDA and CDR2 is SQIVND in the germline V gene (reference sequence). The CDR3 extends over 15 amino acids. V lost 4 bases and J 2 bases, leaving 12 bases between the germline ends. The CDR3, as DNA: TGTGCCAGTAGTACCCCGGGGGGCGGCAATCAGCCCCAGCATTTT. As protein: CASSTPGGGNQPQHF. Filled out from reference TRBV19 and TRBJ1-5, the complete variable domain reads DGGITQSPKYLFRKEGQNVTLSCEQNLNHDAMYWYRQDPGQGLRLIYYSQIVNDFQKGDIAEGYSVSREKKESFPLTVTSAQKNPTAFYLCASSTPGGGNQPQHFGDGTRLSIL.

The chain is built from TRBV6-5 and TRBJ1-5; no clear D. Trimming stripped 2 bases from V and 11 bases from J, with 16 bases between. Germline CDR1 MNHEY, CDR2 SVGAGI. CDR3 size: 14 residues. CDR3 in DNA: TGTGCCAGCAGTTACATAGCCTCCGATCAAGCCCAGCATTTT. It is translated as CASSYIASDQAQHF.

The chain has TRBV27 and TRBJ1-6, with a possible D match to TRBD1 (5 bases). Germline CDR1 reads MNHEY; CDR2 reads SMNVEV (reference sequence). The V end lost 5 bases, the J end lost 0 bases, and 14 bases lay between the germline ends. The CDR3 has 17 amino acids. The DNA for the CDR3 is TGTGCCAGCAGTCGGGGACGGACGAGCTCCTATAATTCACCCCTCCACTTT. Translating gives CASSRGRTSSYNSPLHF.

J is TRBJ2-5 and V is TRBV6-2 or TRBV6-3; D is ambiguous. Germline lookup yields CDR1 MNHEY and CDR2 SVGEGT. There are 14 residues in the CDR3. V shed 0 bases and J shed 5 bases, with 10 bases lying between them. The CDR3: CASSYSTWVETQYF. In DNA, the CDR3 is TGTGCCAGCAGTTACTCGACTTGGGTGGAGACCCAGTACTTC.

This chain links TRBV19 with TRBJ2-7; D ambiguous. Looked up from germline, CDR1 is LNHDA and CDR2 is SQIVND (reference sequence). V was cut by 4 bases and J by 4 bases, with 8 bases left in between. The CDR3 runs 12 residues. CDR3 DNA: TGTGCCAGTAGTAATCGGCAGTACGAGCAGTACTTC. It codes for CASSNRQYEQYF. Full variable domain (missing parts from reference TRBV19 and TRBJ2-7): DGGITQSPKYLFRKEGQNVTLSCEQNLNHDAMYWYRQDPGQGLRLIYYSQIVNDFQKGDIAEGYSVSREKKESFPLTVTSAQKNPTAFYLCASSNRQYEQYFGPGTRLTVT.

The V and J genes are TRBV19 and TRBJ2-7, with D maybe TRBD1 (6 bases). The length of the CDR3 is 13 residues. In germline, CDR1 is LNHDA, CDR2 SQIVND (reference sequence). V lost 4 bases and J 9 bases, leaving 16 bases between the germline ends. This chain's CDR3 is CASSTGTSGAQYF. CDR3 bases: TGTGCCAGTAGTACCGGGACATCGGGTGCGCAGTACTTC. The variable domain in full, with the rest retrieved from reference TRBV19 and TRBJ2-7, is DGGITQSPKYLFRKEGQNVTLSCEQNLNHDAMYWYRQDPGQGLRLIYYSQIVNDFQKGDIAEGYSVSREKKESFPLTVTSAQKNPTAFYLCASSTGTSGAQYFGPGTRLTVT.

The rearrangement uses TRBV28 and TRBJ2-5; no firm D call. From germline, CDR1 is MDHEN and CDR2 SYDVKM. This CDR3 spans 12 amino acids. The germline V and J ends were trimmed by 3 bases and 4 bases, with 6 bases remaining between them. The CDR3 protein is CASSLRSETQYF. The CDR3, as DNA: TGTGCCAGCAGTTTGAGGTCAGAGACCCAGTACTTC.

This chain uses TRBV20-1 with TRBJ2-7, with D unclear. Looked up from germline, CDR1 is DFQATT and CDR2 is SNEGSKA (reference sequence). Trimming shortened V by 6 bases and J by 3 bases, and 15 bases separated the two germline ends. The CDR3 has 13 amino acids. In DNA, the CDR3 is TGCAGTGCCAGTACACCACTCGTCTACGAGCAGTACTTC. Amino acid sequence: CSASTPLVYEQYF.

The chain joins TRBV2 to TRBJ1-6; the D is unclear. The V and J ends lost 4 bases and 10 bases respectively, with 14 bases between them. Germline CDR1 SNHLY, CDR2 FYNNEI. CDR3 length: 14 residues. The CDR3 sequence is CASSVDREYSPLHF. CDR3 coding DNA: TGTGCCAGCAGTGTGGATAGGGAATACTCACCCCTCCACTTT.

The chain links TRBV5-1 to TRBJ2-7; D assignment may be TRBD1 or TRBD2 (5 bases each). CDR1 and CDR2 from the germline V gene are SGHRS and YFSETQ. The ends were cut back, 6 bases at V and 6 bases at J, with 22 bases in the middle. There are 15 residues in the CDR3. DNA of the CDR3: TGCGCCAGCACCTTTTCCAGGGAAGCAGGGACCGAGCAGTACTTC. Its translation: CASTFSREAGTEQYF.

V is TRBV5-6 and J is TRBJ1-2; possibly TRBD1 for D (6 bases). The V end was cut by 2 bases, the J end by 6 bases, with 20 bases between. Germline CDR1 and CDR2: SGHDT and YYEEEE. This CDR3 is 16 amino acids long. The CDR3 region has the DNA TGTGCCAGCAGCTTACAGGGTAGGAGGAGAGGCGATGGCTACACCTTC. Protein: CASSLQGRRRGDGYTF. The full variable domain, with the rest looked up from reference TRBV5-6 and TRBJ1-2, is DAGVTQSPTHLIKTRGQQVTLRCSPKSGHDTVSWYQQALGQGPQFIFQYYEEEERQRGNFPDRFSGHQFPNYSSELNVNALLLGDSALYLCASSLQGRRRGDGYTFGSGTRLTVV.

CDR3 in DNA: TGTGCCAGCAGTTTTCGGGGATCCGATGAAAAACTGTTTTTT. The encoded protein is CASSFRGSDEKLFF. The rearrangement uses TRBV27 and TRBJ1-4; no clear D gene. The CDR3 loop spans 14 amino acids. The germline V and J ends were trimmed by 3 bases and 6 bases, with 11 bases remaining between them. CDR1 and CDR2 (germline): MNHEY, SMNVEV (reference sequence).

The chain has TRBV29-1 and TRBJ1-2; D gene unclear. CDR3 length: 12 residues. Germline V gene sequence: CDR1 SQVTM, CDR2 ANQGSEA. V lost 5 bases to trimming and J lost 2 bases, with 9 bases between them. This chain's CDR3 is CSVRTTNYGYTF. DNA for the CDR3: TGCAGCGTTAGGACGACGAACTATGGCTACACCTTC.

The genes are TRBV1 and TRBJ2-4; the table assigns TRBD1, which was not confirmed against the DNA. TRBV1 is flagged as a pseudogene. The CDR3 length is 15 residues. The CDR3 sequence is CTSSLHRDRGNIQYF. CDR3 DNA: TGCACCAGCAGCCTTCATCGGGACAGGGGAAACATTCAGTACTTC.

The chain combines TRBV7-9 with TRBJ2-3, with 7 positions matching TRBD1. The CDR3 is made up of 13 amino acids. Unmatched junction bases numbered 9, after V lost 6 bases and J lost 9 bases. Germline CDR1 reads SEHNR; CDR2 reads FQNEAQ (reference sequence). The chain's CDR3 is CASSLRDRGTQYF. The CDR3 bases are TGTGCCAGCAGTCTCCGGGACAGAGGCACGCAGTATTTT.